This T cell receptor (beta chain) was sequenced for a study of radiation and T cells in renal cell carcinoma. The germline CDR1 and CDR2 sequences are KGHSH and LQKENI. V was trimmed by 2 bases and J by 0 bases, leaving 12 bases between them. CDR3 length: 16 residues. Points from the study as a whole: Top tumor clonotypes rose in blood 2 weeks post-radiation, then contracted. Without pretreatment biopsies, baseline tumor clonotype presence was undetermined.

As to this clone: The antigen remains unidentified.

The time point: blood 4 weeks post-SBRT, at nephrectomy. Described treatment: 15 Gy SBRT to primary tumor, nephrectomy 4 weeks later. The tumor was a clear cell renal cell carcinoma. Using immunoSEQ multiplex PCR, the repertoire was profiled, and TCRdb retains in-frame clones only, with some absent. The sample shows around 95,000 clones, approximately 82% of them seen only once. Sequencing was performed on blood, taken from a patient whose treatment included radiotherapy and nephrectomy. The source of this sequence is a man between 60 and 75 years old with renal cell carcinoma. This sequence joins TRBV18 and TRBJ2-3, with D possibly being TRBD1 or TRBD2 (6 bases each). The CDR3 DNA reads as TGTGCCAGCTCACCAGTCAGGGGACTTAGCACAGATACGCAGTATTTT. Protein product: CASSPVRGLSTDTQYF.